This T cell receptor beta chain was captured in a study of T cells in Graves' hyperthyroidism and ophthalmopathy. Study conclusions and caveats: Using 13 V-J features, a model discriminated ophthalmopathy from stable hyperthyroidism. For ophthalmopathy, model prediction preceded onset by a median about 6.2 months.

Trimming removed 2 bases from V and 5 bases from J, with 9 bases in between. Germline V gives CDR1 SNHLY, CDR2 FYNNEI. The CDR3 runs to 13 residues. Patients aged 18 to 65 had newly diagnosed hyperthyroidism that had lasted under 2 months. The PBMCs studied were ones that came from roughly 11 ml fresh peripheral blood. A remark on this clonotype: Its specificity is not known.

The CDR3 regions of TCR beta were amplified from RNA transcripts. First-round RT-PCR with HTBI primers amplified the TCR CDR3 region. TCRdb re-derived calls from the multiplex PCR reads in MiXCR, one entry per CDR3 protein. This table holds about 700,000 distinct CDR3 sequences, less than 15% found once. The chain joins TRBV2 to TRBJ2-5, with a tentative D call TRBD2 (6 bases). The sequence derives from a woman younger than 35 with Graves' hyperthyroidism. Sequences were obtained from blood. CDR3 sequence reads: CASSESSGETQYF. The CDR3, as DNA: TGTGCCAGCAGTGAATCGAGCGGGGAGACCCAGTACTTC.